These 6 T cell receptor beta chains share one sample of origin, sequenced in a study of blood T cell repertoires in COVID-19. Only in-frame clones appear in the TCRdb table, and some are missing; sequencing was by immunoSEQ multiplex PCR. The sample carries around 72,000 clones, about 84% recorded once. The specimen was peripheral blood. These TCRs come from an older woman with acute or convalescent COVID-19.

V usage is TRBV18 and J usage is TRBJ2-1; 7 bases are shared with TRBD2. Germline loops: CDR1 KGHSH, CDR2 LQKENI. This CDR3 spans 16 amino acids. V was pared by 3 bases and J by 3 bases, with 8 bases of the junction left unmatched. The CDR3 nucleotides are TGTGCCAGCTCACCGGGAGGGCCGAGTAGCTACAATGAGCAGTTCTTC. Translation: CASSPGGPSSYNEQFF. Supplemented by reference TRBV18 and TRBJ2-1, the full variable domain reads NAGVMQNPRHLVRRRGQEARLRCSPMKGHSHVYWYRQLPEEGLKFMVYLQKENIIDESGMPKERFSAEFPKEGPSILRIQQVVRGDSAAYFCASSPGGPSSYNEQFFGPGTRLTVL.

The V gene is TRBV20-1, the J gene TRBJ2-7; 10 nucleotides match TRBD2. The germline V gene encodes CDR1 DFQATT and CDR2 SNEGSKA (reference sequence). The length of the CDR3 is 14 residues. The V gene end was trimmed by 3 bases and the J gene end by 4 bases; junction bases not matched to a gene: 6. CDR3 loop: CSASTGLARYEQYF. CDR3 bases: TGCAGTGCTAGTACGGGACTAGCGAGGTACGAGCAGTACTTC.

The V and J genes are TRBV18 and TRBJ1-6; 7 bases are a match to TRBD1. The length of the CDR3 is 15 residues. V shed 5 bases and J 5 bases; nucleotides not matched to a gene: 6. Germline V gene data show CDR1 as KGHSH and CDR2 as LQKENI. CDR3 loop: CASSEGTADNSPLHF. CDR3 DNA sequence: TGTGCCAGCTCAGAGGGGACAGCCGATAATTCACCCCTCCACTTT.

This clone was seen once. V is TRBV7-6 and J is TRBJ2-7; 8 bases match TRBD2. The CDR3 has 12 amino acids. V was pared by 5 bases and J by 7 bases, with 4 bases of the junction left unmatched. Per germline, CDR1 SGHVS and CDR2 FNYEAQ. As DNA, the CDR3 is TGTGCCAGCAGCCCCGTAGCGGGAGAGCAGTACTTC. This translates into CASSPVAGEQYF.

This clone was counted once. V usage is TRBV12-5 and J usage is TRBJ2-3, with 7 positions matching TRBD1. This CDR3 is built from 14 residues. Germline-derived CDR1 and CDR2 are LGHNT and FRNRAP. Trimming cost V 5 bases and J 3 bases; bases outside gene matches: 5. CDR3: CASGQDRETDTQYF. The CDR3, as DNA: TGTGCTAGTGGTCAAGACAGGGAAACAGATACGCAGTATTTT.

The V and J genes are TRBV5-4 and TRBJ1-6; D is perhaps TRBD1 (6 bases). The CDR3 length is 15 residues. Germline lookup yields CDR1 SGHNT and CDR2 YYREEE (reference sequence). V was shortened by 0 bases and J by 12 bases, with 16 bases between the two germline ends. This CDR3 reads CASSLDGGGTGPLHF. The CDR3 nucleotides read TGTGCCAGCAGCTTGGATGGTGGGGGCACAGGACCCCTCCACTTT.